Below are 3 T cell receptor beta chains sequenced from a single sample in a study of blood T cell repertoires in COVID-19 (dated by TCRdb to 2020 to 2021). The method was the immunoSEQ multiplex PCR assay. In TCRdb, the immuneACCESS table is reduced to in-frame sequences with V and J assigned. These tables do not hold every clone; where another copy was compared, an unresolved V gene accounts for under half, and the others remain unexplained. This sample is represented by about 240,000 clones; about four fifths of them were singletons. The biggest ten clones account for roughly 9.6% of the sample. The sample taken for sequencing was peripheral blood. The receptors come from a woman aged 80 or over with acute or convalescent COVID-19.

The chain is built from TRBV19 and TRBJ2-5, with D maybe TRBD1 (6 bases). Germline V gene sequence: CDR1 LNHDA, CDR2 SQIVND (reference sequence). CDR3 length: 14 residues. V was shortened by 6 bases and J by 0 bases, with 11 bases between the two germline ends. The CDR3 nucleotides are TGTGCCAGTAGACTACGGGACAACCAAGAGACCCAGTACTTC. It translates to CASRLRDNQETQYF. Complete variable domain (other parts from reference TRBV19 and TRBJ2-5): DGGITQSPKYLFRKEGQNVTLSCEQNLNHDAMYWYRQDPGQGLRLIYYSQIVNDFQKGDIAEGYSVSREKKESFPLTVTSAQKNPTAFYLCASRLRDNQETQYFGPGTRLLVL.

This chain uses TRBV20-1 with TRBJ1-4, with D unclear. Per the germline V gene, CDR1 is DFQATT and CDR2 is SNEGSKA (reference sequence). This CDR3 contains 14 residues. Trimming cost V 3 bases and J 8 bases, with 16 bases left between them. CDR3 protein: CSASDRAGGEKLFF. The DNA of the CDR3 is TGCAGTGCTAGTGACCGGGCGGGCGGGGAAAAACTGTTTTTT.

The chain is built from TRBV7-2 and TRBJ2-1; TRBD2 might be the D (6 bases). This CDR3 has 17 amino acids. V was trimmed by 7 bases and J by 3 bases, leaving 22 bases between them. Germline CDR1 reads SGHTA; CDR2 reads FQGNSA. CDR3 loop: CASTPAGGTAFYNEQFF. CDR3 bases: TGTGCCAGCACCCCAGCCGGTGGGACTGCCTTCTACAATGAGCAGTTCTTC. The variable domain in full, completed from reference TRBV7-2 and TRBJ2-1, reads GAGVSQSPSNKVTEKGKDVELRCDPISGHTALYWYRQSLGQGLEFLIYFQGNSAPDKSGLPSDRFSAERTGGSVSTLTIQRTQQEDSAVYLCASTPAGGTAFYNEQFFGPGTRLTVL.